Listed here are 23 T cell receptor beta chains from one sample, sequenced in a study of T cell repertoires in cytomegalovirus infection. TCRdb re-called the reads with MiXCR, one entry per CDR3 protein. This repertoire shows 900,000 to 950,000 distinct CDR3 sequences, about a third found once; its top ten account for 13%. For these receptors, no antigen is known. Sample: cultured CD8+ T cells from PBMCs, taken from culture after CMV antigen stimulation. These receptors originate from a human donor in good health (CMV status not recorded). Some clones in this sample may be carry-over from other donors' samples.

The V gene is TRBV2, the J gene TRBJ2-1; possibly TRBD2 for D (5 bases). V dropped 6 bases and J dropped 3 bases, with 30 bases sitting between them. This CDR3 is 20 amino acids long. Germline-derived CDR1 and CDR2 are SNHLY and FYNNEI. The chain's CDR3 is CASRDSGGSDGRVNYNEQFF. The CDR3 nucleotides are TGTGCCAGCAGGGACTCGGGTGGTTCGGATGGGCGGGTGAACTACAATGAGCAGTTCTTC.

This clonotype was recorded a few times. This rearrangement joins TRBV29-1 to TRBJ2-1, with 9 bases that match TRBD2. CDR1 SQVTM and CDR2 ANQGSEA come from the germline V gene. The CDR3 has 15 amino acids. Losses at the gene ends were 0 bases for V and 6 bases for J; bases not matched to a gene: 6. As DNA, the CDR3 is TGCAGCGTTGAAGAGATAGCGGGGGCCATCAATGAGCAGTTCTTC. Translated, it gives CSVEEIAGAINEQFF.

Concerning this clonotype: A much larger clone differs by one base, so this may be a read error. The rearrangement uses TRBV7-9 and TRBJ1-4, with a possible D match to TRBD1 (5 bases). Germline V gene data show CDR1 as SEHNR and CDR2 as FQNEAQ (reference sequence). V lost 4 bases, J lost 12 bases, and 15 bases lay in between. The CDR3 has 13 residues. The chain's CDR3 is CASSSSGRQELFF. The CDR3 bases are TGTGCCAGCAGCTCTTCGGGACGTCAAGAACTGTTTTTT.

This clonotype was seen only a few times. This rearrangement joins TRBV5-4 to TRBJ2-7, with 7 bases lining up with TRBD1. Germline V lookup: CDR1 SGHNT, CDR2 YYREEE (reference sequence). V was pared by 2 bases and J by 2 bases, with 4 bases of the junction left unmatched. The CDR3 is made up of 14 amino acids. CDR3 protein: CASSFYRGPYEQYF. DNA for the CDR3: TGTGCCAGCAGCTTTTACAGGGGCCCCTACGAGCAGTACTTC.

This clonotype was seen only a few times. The chain links TRBV9 to TRBJ2-6; D may be TRBD1 (5 bases). V lost 0 bases to trimming and J lost 2 bases, with 9 bases between them. This CDR3 spans 16 amino acids. Per the germline V gene, CDR1 is SGDLS and CDR2 is YYNGEE. CDR3 DNA: TGTGCCAGCAGCGTAGGTAGGGGCACTGGGGCCAACGTCCTGACTTTC. Translation: CASSVGRGTGANVLTF.

This clonotype was counted a few times. V usage is TRBV10-2 and J usage is TRBJ2-7; 11 bases agree with TRBD1. Unmatched junction bases numbered 1, after V lost 6 bases and J lost 3 bases. The CDR3 contains 13 residues. Germline CDR1 and CDR2: WSHSY and SAAADI. CDR3 in amino acids: CASRDRGHYEQYF. The DNA for the CDR3 is TGCGCCAGCAGGGACAGGGGGCACTACGAGCAGTACTTC.

Note on this clonotype: A read error may produce the germline difference seen at one junction end. This chain connects TRBV7-9 to TRBJ1-6; TRBD1 agrees at 9 bases. Germline CDR1 and CDR2: SEHNR and FQNEAQ (reference sequence). The CDR3 runs to 17 residues. This CDR3 reads CVSSSPGTGSYNSPLHF. CDR3 DNA: TGTGTCAGCAGCTCACCCGGGACAGGGTCCTATAATTCACCCCTCCACTTT.

The table lists this clonotype with a few counts. V is TRBV7-6 and J is TRBJ1-2; D gene unclear. The length of the CDR3 is 14 residues. V lost 5 bases and J lost 2, with 12 bases in between. The V gene's germline CDR1 is SGHVS and CDR2 FNYEAQ. CDR3: CASSPRELNYGYTF. CDR3 nucleotide sequence: TGTGCCAGCAGCCCGAGAGAGCTGAACTATGGCTACACCTTC.

The rearrangement links TRBV5-1 to TRBJ1-1; no firm D call. The germline V gene has CDR1 SGHRS and CDR2 YFSETQ. V was shortened by 0 bases and J by 3 bases, with 9 bases between the two germline ends. The length of the CDR3 is 14 residues. Written as DNA, the CDR3 is TGCGCCAGCAGCTTGGGATTTGGGGACACTGAAGCTTTCTTT. It specifies CASSLGFGDTEAFF.

This clonotype was found a few times. This rearrangement joins TRBV9 to TRBJ2-1, with TRBD2 matching over 15 bases. This CDR3 is built from 19 residues. Germline loops: CDR1 SGDLS, CDR2 YYNGEE. V lost 4 bases, J lost 7 bases, and 15 bases stayed unmatched. For the CDR3, the DNA is TGTGCCAGCAGCTCCTCCTCGCGGACTAGCGGGGGGGAAGAAAATGAGCAGTTCTTC. This translates into CASSSSSRTSGGEENEQFF.

There are a few counts of this clonotype. J is TRBJ2-1 and V is TRBV7-1; 8 bases are shared with TRBD1. TRBV7-1 falls under the ORF class, with uncertain function. The CDR3 sequence is 15 residues long. V was pared by 6 bases and J by 7 bases, with 11 bases of the junction left unmatched. The CDR3 reads CASREDRVAWNEQFF. Here the CDR3 DNA reads TGTGCCAGCAGGGAGGACAGGGTCGCTTGGAATGAGCAGTTCTTC.

Ten or more counts support this clonotype. The rearrangement uses TRBV7-2 and TRBJ1-4; TRBD1 is a possible D gene (6 bases). V dropped 5 bases and J dropped 10 bases, with 17 bases sitting between them. The CDR3 runs 14 residues. The germline V gene encodes CDR1 SGHTA and CDR2 FQGNSA. The chain's CDR3 is CASSPPGQLGKLFF. The DNA for the CDR3 is TGTGCCAGCAGCCCACCAGGACAGCTCGGAAAACTGTTTTTT. Full variable domain (outside the CDR3, taken from reference TRBV7-2 and TRBJ1-4): GAGVSQSPSNKVTEKGKDVELRCDPISGHTALYWYRQSLGQGLEFLIYFQGNSAPDKSGLPSDRFSAERTGGSVSTLTIQRTQQEDSAVYLCASSPPGQLGKLFFGSGTQLSVL.

In this sample, this clonotype turned up a few times. CDR3: CASSQWGQGEETQYF. CDR3 nucleotide sequence: TGCGCCAGCAGCCAATGGGGACAGGGTGAAGAGACCCAGTACTTC. V gene TRBV4-1 combines with J gene TRBJ2-5; 9 nucleotides line up with TRBD1. This CDR3 is 15 amino acids long. Per germline, CDR1 MGHRA and CDR2 YSYEKL. V dropped 2 bases and J dropped 3; count of bases not matched to a gene: 4.

The CDR3 here is CASSLTRTYEQYF. In DNA, the CDR3 is TGTGCCAGCAGTTTGACTCGAACCTACGAGCAGTACTTC. The chain combines TRBV27 with TRBJ2-7; no firm D call. The ends were cut back, 3 bases at V and 2 bases at J, with 8 bases in the middle. Per the germline V gene, CDR1 is MNHEY and CDR2 is SMNVEV (reference sequence). CDR3 length: 13 residues.

This clonotype was counted ten times or more. The genes are TRBV7-2 and TRBJ2-5; no clear D gene. This CDR3 region has 16 residues. Germline CDR1 and CDR2: SGHTA and FQGNSA. The V end lost 3 bases, the J end lost 4 bases, and 18 bases lay between the germline ends. The chain's CDR3 is CASSLNFRHLAETQYF. The CDR3 DNA follows: TGTGCCAGCAGCTTGAATTTCCGGCACCTCGCAGAGACCCAGTACTTC.

There are a few counts of this clonotype. This rearrangement joins TRBV12-3 or TRBV12-4 to TRBJ1-2, with TRBD1 matching over 7 bases. The CDR3 loop spans 14 amino acids. The V segment lost 4 bases and the J segment 6 bases; nucleotides outside the gene matches: 8. For the CDR3, the DNA is TGTGCCAGCAGTTCCCCGACAGGGTTCGATGGCTACACCTTC. Its protein product is CASSSPTGFDGYTF.

The CDR3 bases are TGTGCCAGCAGCTTCTACAGGGGCCTATACAATGAGCAGTTCTTC. Protein: CASSFYRGLYNEQFF. The rearrangement joins TRBV13 to TRBJ2-1; the match to TRBD1 covers 7 bases. Germline-derived CDR1 and CDR2 are PRHDT and FYEKMQ (reference sequence). The CDR3 sequence is 15 residues long. V was pared by 3 bases and J by 4 bases, with 6 bases of the junction left unmatched.

This clonotype appeared many times. The J gene is TRBJ1-3, the V gene TRBV12-3 or TRBV12-4; D is possibly TRBD1 (5 bases). This CDR3 contains 12 residues. Trimming removed 10 bases at V and 1 base at J, with 8 bases between. CDR3 bases: TGTGCCACCAGGGAGTCTGGAAACACCATATATTTT. Encoded protein: CATRESGNTIYF.

The chain employs TRBV27 and TRBJ1-6; a possible D gene is TRBD1 (5 bases). This CDR3 is built from 12 residues. Germline assignment: CDR1 MNHEY and CDR2 SMNVEV (reference sequence). Trimming shortened V by 2 bases and J by 10 bases, and 6 bases separated the two germline ends. The CDR3 coding sequence is TGTGCCAGCAGTTTAGGACACTCACCCCTCCACTTT. This gives the protein CASSLGHSPLHF.

Ten or more counts support this clonotype. This chain joins TRBV6-1 and TRBJ2-3, with a tentative D call TRBD2 (7 bases). CDR3 size: 13 residues. Germline V gives CDR1 MNHNS, CDR2 SASEGT. Trimming pared 6 bases from V and 3 bases from J, leaving 10 bases between. CDR3 in amino acids: CASRGGGTDTQYF. The DNA for the CDR3 is TGTGCCAGCAGGGGAGGGGGGACAGATACGCAGTATTTT.

This clonotype was detected once. The chain has TRBV6-8 and TRBJ1-2; the D gene is possibly TRBD1 (6 bases). The germline V gene has CDR1 MNHGY and CDR2 SAAAGT. The V end was cut by 5 bases, the J end by 2 bases, with 21 bases between. The CDR3 is 17 residues long. DNA for the CDR3: TGTGCCAGCAGTCGCGGGGGGGGTCGGACAGTGAACTATGGCTACACCTTC. Encoded protein: CASSRGGGRTVNYGYTF.

The chain carries TRBV5-5 and TRBJ2-2; D remains unclear. Trimming removed 6 bases from V and 0 bases from J, with 9 bases in between. CDR1 is SGHKS, CDR2 YYEKEE, per germline (reference sequence). The CDR3 totals 14 residues. CDR3 DNA: TGTGCCAGCACCACAGAGTCGAACACCGGGGAGCTGTTTTTT. It translates to CASTTESNTGELFF.

The CDR3 DNA sequence: TGCGCCAGCAGCCAAGGCACTCTCGCCGATGAGCAGTTCTTC. It specifies CASSQGTLADEQFF. The genes are TRBV4-1 and TRBJ2-1; no clear D gene. Germline V gene sequence: CDR1 MGHRA, CDR2 YSYEKL. Trimming took off 1 base at V and 8 bases at J, with 12 bases between the two ends. The CDR3 length is 14 residues.